The 2 T cell receptor beta chains below were found in one sample sequenced in a study of blood T cell repertoires in COVID-19. Sequenced by immunoSEQ multiplex PCR; TCRdb stores in-frame clones only, minus some. Among 200,000 to 250,000 clones, about 88% were seen once, and the ten largest hold over 2.5%. Sequenced: peripheral blood. The receptors were gathered from a man in his forties or fifties who had recovered from COVID-19.

In DNA, the CDR3 is TGTGCCAGCAGCTTACAAGCGGGAGGCCATGGCTACACCTTC. Its protein product is CASSLQAGGHGYTF. The rearrangement links TRBV7-9 to TRBJ1-2; D uncertain. Germline V CDR1 and CDR2: SEHNR, FQNEAQ (reference sequence). Trimming stripped 2 bases from V and 6 bases from J, with 13 bases between. The CDR3 runs 14 residues.

The V gene is TRBV15, the J gene TRBJ1-4; D is undetermined. This CDR3 has 16 residues. CDR1 is LNHNV, CDR2 YYDKDF, per germline (reference sequence). V was trimmed by 0 bases and J by 5 bases, leaving 13 bases between them. The CDR3 sequence is CATSRDMAAWNEKLFF. CDR3 DNA sequence: TGTGCCACCAGCAGAGATATGGCGGCGTGGAATGAAAAACTGTTTTTT. Filled out from reference TRBV15 and TRBJ1-4, the complete variable domain reads DAMVIQNPRYQVTQFGKPVTLSCSQTLNHNVMYWYQQKSSQAPKLLFHYYDKDFNNEADTPDNFQSRRPNTSFCFLDIRSPGLGDTAMYLCATSRDMAAWNEKLFFGSGTQLSVL.